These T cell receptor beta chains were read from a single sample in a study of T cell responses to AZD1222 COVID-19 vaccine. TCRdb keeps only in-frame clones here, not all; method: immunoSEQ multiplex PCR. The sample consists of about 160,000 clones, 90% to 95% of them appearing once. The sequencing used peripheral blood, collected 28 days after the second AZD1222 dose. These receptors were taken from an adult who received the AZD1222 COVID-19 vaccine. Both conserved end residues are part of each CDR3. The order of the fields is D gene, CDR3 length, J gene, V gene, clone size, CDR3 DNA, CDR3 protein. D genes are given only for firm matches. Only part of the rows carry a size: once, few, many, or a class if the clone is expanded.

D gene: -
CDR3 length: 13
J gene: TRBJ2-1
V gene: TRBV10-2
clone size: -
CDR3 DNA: TGCGCCAGCAGTAGTTGGGGCTTGAGTGAGCAGTTCTTC
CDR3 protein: CASSSWGLSEQFF

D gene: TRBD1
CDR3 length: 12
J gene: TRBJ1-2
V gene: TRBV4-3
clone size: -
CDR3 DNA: TGCGCCAGCAGCTTTACAGGGGATGGCTACACCTTC
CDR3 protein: CASSFTGDGYTF

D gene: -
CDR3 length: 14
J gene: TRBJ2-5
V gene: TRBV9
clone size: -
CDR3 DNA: TGTGCCAGCAGCCCTGGACTATCACAAGAGACCCAGTACTTC
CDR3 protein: CASSPGLSQETQYF

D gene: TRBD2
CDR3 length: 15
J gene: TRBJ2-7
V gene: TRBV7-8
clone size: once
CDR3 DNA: TGTGCCAGCAGCTTAGAGTGGGCGCGGGGGGGAGAGCAGTACTTC
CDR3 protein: CASSLEWARGGEQYF

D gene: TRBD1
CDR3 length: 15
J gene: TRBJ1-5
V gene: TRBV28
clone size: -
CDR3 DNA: TGTGCCAGCACCCTGGGTACAGGGGCCAATCAGCCCCAGCATTTT
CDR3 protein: CASTLGTGANQPQHF

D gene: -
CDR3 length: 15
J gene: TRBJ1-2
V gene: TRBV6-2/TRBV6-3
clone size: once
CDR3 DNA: TGTGCCAGCAGTTACCCCATCACTGGGGGCTATGGCTACACCTTC
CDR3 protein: CASSYPITGGYGYTF

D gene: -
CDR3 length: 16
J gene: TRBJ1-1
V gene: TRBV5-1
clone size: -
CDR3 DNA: TGCGCCAGCAGCTTGGTTTCGGGTCGAGGGAACACTGAAGCTTTCTTT
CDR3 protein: CASSLVSGRGNTEAFF

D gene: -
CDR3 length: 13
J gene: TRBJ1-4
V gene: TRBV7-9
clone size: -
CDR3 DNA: TGTGCCAGCACCCCCGGAGGGCGTGAAAAACTGTTTTTT
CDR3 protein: CASTPGGREKLFF

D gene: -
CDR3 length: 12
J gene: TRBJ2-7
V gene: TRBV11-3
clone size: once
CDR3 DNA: TGTGCCAGCAGCTTAGATGGCTACGAGCAGTACTTC
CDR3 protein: CASSLDGYEQYF

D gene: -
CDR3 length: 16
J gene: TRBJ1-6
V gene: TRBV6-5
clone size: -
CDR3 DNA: TGTGCCAGCAGTTACTCTGGAAGCTCCTATAATTCACCCCTCCACTTT
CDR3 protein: CASSYSGSSYNSPLHF

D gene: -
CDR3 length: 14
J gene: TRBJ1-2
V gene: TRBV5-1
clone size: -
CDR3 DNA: TGCGCCAGCAGCCTTTCAGGGGTGAACTATGGCTACACCTTC
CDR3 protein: CASSLSGVNYGYTF

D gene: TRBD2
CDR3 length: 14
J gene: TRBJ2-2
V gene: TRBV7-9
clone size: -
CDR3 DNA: TGTGCCAGCAGAACAGCGGGAGCCACCGGGGAGCTGTTTTTT
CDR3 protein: CASRTAGATGELFF

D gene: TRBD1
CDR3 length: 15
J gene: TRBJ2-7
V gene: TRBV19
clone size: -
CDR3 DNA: TGTGCCAGTAGTATCACGACAGGGGGCATCTACGAGCAGTACTTC
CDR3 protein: CASSITTGGIYEQYF

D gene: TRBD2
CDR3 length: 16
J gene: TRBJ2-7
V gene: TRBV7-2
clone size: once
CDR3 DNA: TGTGCCAGCAGCACCCTACCGGGACTAGGTCCCTACGAGCAGTACTTC
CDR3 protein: CASSTLPGLGPYEQYF

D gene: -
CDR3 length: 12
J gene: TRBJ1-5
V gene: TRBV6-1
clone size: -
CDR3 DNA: TGTGCCAGCAGTGAAATGAGTCAGCCCCAGCATTTT
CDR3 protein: CASSEMSQPQHF

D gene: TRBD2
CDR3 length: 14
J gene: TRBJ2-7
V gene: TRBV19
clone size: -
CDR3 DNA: TGTGCCAGTAGTGTGATGGGACTAGTCTACGAGCAGTACTTC
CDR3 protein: CASSVMGLVYEQYF

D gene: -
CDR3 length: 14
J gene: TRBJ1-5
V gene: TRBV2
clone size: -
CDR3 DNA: TGTGCCAGCAGTGAATCCGACATAAATCAGCCCCAGCATTTT
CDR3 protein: CASSESDINQPQHF

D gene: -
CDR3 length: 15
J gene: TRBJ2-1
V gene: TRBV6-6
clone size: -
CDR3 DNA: TGTGTCAGCAGAGGACCCCGGGAGACCTACAATGAGCAGTTCTTC
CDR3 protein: CVSRGPRETYNEQFF

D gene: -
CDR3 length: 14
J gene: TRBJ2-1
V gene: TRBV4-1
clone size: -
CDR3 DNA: TGCGCCAGCAGCCTAGGTATCAGCTCGTATGAGCAGTTCTTC
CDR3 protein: CASSLGISSYEQFF

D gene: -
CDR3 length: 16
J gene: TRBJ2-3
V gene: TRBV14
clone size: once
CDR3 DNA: TGTGCCAGCAGCCAAGGGGGAACGGGAGATTTAGATACGCAGTATTTT
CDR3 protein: CASSQGGTGDLDTQYF

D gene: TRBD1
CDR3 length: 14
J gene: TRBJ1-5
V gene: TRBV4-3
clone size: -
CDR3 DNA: TGCGCCAGCAGCCAAGATTGGGACAGTCAGCCCCAGCATTTT
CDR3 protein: CASSQDWDSQPQHF

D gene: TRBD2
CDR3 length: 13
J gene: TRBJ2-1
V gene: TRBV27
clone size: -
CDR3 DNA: TGTGCCAGCAGTTTAGGGGGGGACCAAGAGCAGTTCTTC
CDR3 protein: CASSLGGDQEQFF

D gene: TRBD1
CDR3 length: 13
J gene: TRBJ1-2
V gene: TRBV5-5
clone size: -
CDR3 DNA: TGTGCCAGCAGCTTCCCGACAGGGAGCGGCTACACCTTC
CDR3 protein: CASSFPTGSGYTF

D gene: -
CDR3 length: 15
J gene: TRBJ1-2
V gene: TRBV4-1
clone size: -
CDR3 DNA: TGCGCCAGCAGCCAAGCAAGGGGATCATACTATGGCTACACCTTC
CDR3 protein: CASSQARGSYYGYTF

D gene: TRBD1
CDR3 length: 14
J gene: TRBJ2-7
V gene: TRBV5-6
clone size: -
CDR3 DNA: TGTGCCAGCAGCCGGGACAGGAGCTCCTACGAGCAGTACTTC
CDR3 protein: CASSRDRSSYEQYF

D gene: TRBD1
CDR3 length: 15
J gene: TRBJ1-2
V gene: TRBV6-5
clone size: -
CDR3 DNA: TGTGCCAGCAGACCCACCAGGACAGGGAGCTATGGCTACACCTTC
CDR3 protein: CASRPTRTGSYGYTF

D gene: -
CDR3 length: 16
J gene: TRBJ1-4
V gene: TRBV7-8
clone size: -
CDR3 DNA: TGTGCCAGCAGCCCAGCGTGGACTCTCGGTGGGGAAAAACTGTTTTTT
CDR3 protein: CASSPAWTLGGEKLFF

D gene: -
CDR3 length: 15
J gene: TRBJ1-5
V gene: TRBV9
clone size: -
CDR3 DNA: TGTGCCAGCAGTCGAACAAGCGGGGGCCATCAGCCCCAGCATTTT
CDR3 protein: CASSRTSGGHQPQHF

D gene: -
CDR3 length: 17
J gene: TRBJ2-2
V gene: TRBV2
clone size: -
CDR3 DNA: TGTGCCAGCAGTGAGTCGCCGACAGGTCCGAACACCGGGGAGCTGTTTTTT
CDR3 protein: CASSESPTGPNTGELFF

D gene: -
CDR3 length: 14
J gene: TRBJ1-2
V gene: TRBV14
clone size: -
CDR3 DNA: TGTGCCAGCAGCCAAGAAAGCACTCACTATGGCTACACCTTC
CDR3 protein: CASSQESTHYGYTF

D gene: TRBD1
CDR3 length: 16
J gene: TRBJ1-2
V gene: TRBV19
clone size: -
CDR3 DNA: TGTGCCAGTAGTATACAAACTGACAGGGTAGCCTATGGCTACACCTTC
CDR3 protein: CASSIQTDRVAYGYTF

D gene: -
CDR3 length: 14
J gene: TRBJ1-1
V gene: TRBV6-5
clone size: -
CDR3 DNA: TGTGCCAGCAGTCCCGCTGGGGCGCGGACTGAAGCTTTCTTT
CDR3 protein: CASSPAGARTEAFF

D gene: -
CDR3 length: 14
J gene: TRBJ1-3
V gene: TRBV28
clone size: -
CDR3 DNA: TGTGCCAGCAGTTTGGTCCGGGCTGGAAACACCATATATTTT
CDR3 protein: CASSLVRAGNTIYF

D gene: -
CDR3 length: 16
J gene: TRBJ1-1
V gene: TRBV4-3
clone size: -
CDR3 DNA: TGCGCCAGCAGCCAAGAAGAGGACGCAATGAACACTGAAGCTTTCTTT
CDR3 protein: CASSQEEDAMNTEAFF

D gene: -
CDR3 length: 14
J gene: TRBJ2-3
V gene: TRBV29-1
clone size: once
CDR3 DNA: TGCAGCGTTAATTACGCGGGCCTCGTCGATACGCAGTATTTT
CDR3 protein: CSVNYAGLVDTQYF

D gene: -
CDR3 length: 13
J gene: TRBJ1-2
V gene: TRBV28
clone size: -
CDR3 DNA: TGTGCCAGCAGCCTGGACGGTAACTATGGCTACACCTTC
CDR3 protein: CASSLDGNYGYTF

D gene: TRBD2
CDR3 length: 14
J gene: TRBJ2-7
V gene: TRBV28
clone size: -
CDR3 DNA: TGTGCCAGCAGTCCGGAGCGGGATAGCGCCGAGCAGTACTTC
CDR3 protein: CASSPERDSAEQYF

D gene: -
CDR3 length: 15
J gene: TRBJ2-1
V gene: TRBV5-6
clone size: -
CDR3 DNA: TGTGCCAGCAGCTTCCTAGCTGGGTCCTACAATGAGCAGTTCTTC
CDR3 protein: CASSFLAGSYNEQFF

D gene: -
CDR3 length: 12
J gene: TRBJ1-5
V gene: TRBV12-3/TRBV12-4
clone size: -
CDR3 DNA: TGTGCCAGCAGTCTAGGGGTACAGCCCCAGCATTTT
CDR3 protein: CASSLGVQPQHF

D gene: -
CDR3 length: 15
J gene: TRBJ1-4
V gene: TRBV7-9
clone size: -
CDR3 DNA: TGTGCCAGCAGCTCGCCGGGACAAACGGATGAAAAACTGTTTTTT
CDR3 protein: CASSSPGQTDEKLFF

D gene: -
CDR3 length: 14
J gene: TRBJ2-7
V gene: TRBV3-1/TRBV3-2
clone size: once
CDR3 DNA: TGTGCCAGCAGCCAGGGACTTATAGACTACGAGCAGTACTTC
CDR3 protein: CASSQGLIDYEQYF

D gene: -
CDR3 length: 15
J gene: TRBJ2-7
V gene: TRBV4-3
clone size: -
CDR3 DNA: TGCGCCAGCAGCCAAGATCCTAGCGAGCCCTACGAGCAGTACTTC
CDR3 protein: CASSQDPSEPYEQYF

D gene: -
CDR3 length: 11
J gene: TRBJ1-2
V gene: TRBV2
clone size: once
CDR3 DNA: TGTGCCAGCGAGAGTAACTATGGCTACACCTTC
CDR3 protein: CASESNYGYTF

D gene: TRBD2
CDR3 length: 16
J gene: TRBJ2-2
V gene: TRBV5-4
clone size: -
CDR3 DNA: TGTGCCAGCAACTCTCCGGGACTAGAATCCGCCGGGGAGCTGTTTTTT
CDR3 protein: CASNSPGLESAGELFF

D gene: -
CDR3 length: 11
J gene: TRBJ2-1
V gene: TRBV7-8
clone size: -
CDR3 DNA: TGTGCCAGCAGCTTACGAGGTGAGCAGTTCTTC
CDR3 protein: CASSLRGEQFF

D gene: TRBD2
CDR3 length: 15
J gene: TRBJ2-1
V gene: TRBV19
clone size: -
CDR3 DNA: TGTGCCAGTAGTTGGGGGGGGAGCTCCTACAATGAGCAGTTCTTC
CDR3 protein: CASSWGGSSYNEQFF

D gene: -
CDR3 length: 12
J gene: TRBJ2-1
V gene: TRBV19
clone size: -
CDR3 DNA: TGTGCCAGTAGTATACTGGCGGGGAAGCAGTTCTTC
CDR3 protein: CASSILAGKQFF

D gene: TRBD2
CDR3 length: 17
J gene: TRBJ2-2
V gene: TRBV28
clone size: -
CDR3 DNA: TGTGCCAGCAGACCCCTAGCGGGAGGTAGTAACACCGGGGAGCTGTTTTTT
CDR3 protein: CASRPLAGGSNTGELFF

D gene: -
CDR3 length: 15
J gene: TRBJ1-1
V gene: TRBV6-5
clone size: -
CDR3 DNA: TGTGCCAGCAGTTACTTGGGGGGCGCGAACACTGAAGCTTTCTTT
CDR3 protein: CASSYLGGANTEAFF

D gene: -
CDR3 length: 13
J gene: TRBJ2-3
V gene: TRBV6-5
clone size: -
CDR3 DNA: TGTGCCAGCAGCCCGGGGGTCCGGGATACGCAGTATTTT
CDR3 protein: CASSPGVRDTQYF

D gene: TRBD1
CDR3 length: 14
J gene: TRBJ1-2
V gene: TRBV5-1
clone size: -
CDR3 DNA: TGCGCCAGCAGCTTGGCCCAGGGGGCCCACGGCTACACCTTC
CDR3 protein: CASSLAQGAHGYTF

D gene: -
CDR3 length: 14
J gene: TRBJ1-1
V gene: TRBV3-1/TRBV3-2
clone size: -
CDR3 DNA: TGTGCCAGCAGCCTTCGGTTAATGAACACTGAAGCTTTCTTT
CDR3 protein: CASSLRLMNTEAFF

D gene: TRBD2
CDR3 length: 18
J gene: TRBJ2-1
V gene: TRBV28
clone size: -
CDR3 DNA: TGTGCCAGCACCTCTGCGGCGGCTAGCGGGAGGAGTAACAATGAGCAGTTCTTC
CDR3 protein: CASTSAAASGRSNNEQFF

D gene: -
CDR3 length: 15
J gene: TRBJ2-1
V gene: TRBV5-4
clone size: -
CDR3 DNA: TGTGCCAGCGCGCGGACTTACTTGGGCGGGGATGAGCAGTTCTTC
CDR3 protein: CASARTYLGGDEQFF

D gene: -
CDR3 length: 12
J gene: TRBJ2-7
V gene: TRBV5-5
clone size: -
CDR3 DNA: TGTGCCAGCAGCGGACGGAGGGGCGAGCAGTACTTC
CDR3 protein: CASSGRRGEQYF